The 26 T cell receptor beta chains given below trace back to one sample, sequenced in a study of radiotherapy plus CTLA-4 blockade in lung cancer. Only in-frame clones appear in the TCRdb table, and some are missing; sequencing was by immunoSEQ multiplex PCR. Found here are approximately 28,000 clones, around four fifths of them singletons; the top ten hold about 24%. Sequencing was performed on peripheral blood, taken from a patient treated with radiotherapy plus ipilimumab. Receptors originate from a human donor with non-small cell lung cancer that progressed on radiotherapy plus ipilimumab.

The genes are TRBV6-1 and TRBJ2-3, with a tentative D call TRBD2 (6 bases). Germline V gene data show CDR1 as MNHNS and CDR2 as SASEGT. V was cut by 2 bases and J by 2 bases, with 14 bases left in between. This CDR3 is 16 amino acids long. CDR3 sequence (DNA): TGTGCCAGCAGTGAATACGGGGGACTTCTCACAGATACGCAGTATTTT. Protein sequence: CASSEYGGLLTDTQYF.

This sequence joins TRBV4-1 and TRBJ1-2; D gene unclear. Trimming removed 2 bases at V and 4 bases at J, with 23 bases between. The CDR3 is 18 residues long. Looked up from germline, CDR1 is MGHRA and CDR2 is YSYEKL. The CDR3 DNA sequence: TGCGCCAGCAGCCAATACACAAGCGGAAGGCGCGTCGGCTATGGCTACACCTTC. It encodes CASSQYTSGRRVGYGYTF.

V gene TRBV6-5 combines with J gene TRBJ1-1, with D hard to call. The CDR3 consists of 13 residues. CDR1 MNHEY and CDR2 SVGAGI come from the germline V gene. The ends were cut back, 2 bases at V and 3 bases at J, with 7 bases in the middle. CDR3 nucleotides: TGTGCCAGCAGTTACGGCTGGCACACTGAAGCTTTCTTT. Protein: CASSYGWHTEAFF.

This clone was seen a single time. The chain employs TRBV25-1 and TRBJ2-6, with D hard to call. The CDR3 extends over 16 amino acids. V was pared by 5 bases and J by 0 bases, with 11 bases between. Per the germline V gene, CDR1 is MGHDK and CDR2 is SYGVNS. CDR3 coding DNA: TGTGCCAGCAGTAAAGGTTCGGACTCTGGGGCCAACGTCCTGACTTTC. Amino acids: CASSKGSDSGANVLTF.

This clone is a singleton in its sample. The genes are TRBV7-9 and TRBJ2-2; TRBD1 agrees at 7 bases. J was trimmed by 6 bases and V by 5 bases; bases with no gene match: 12. This CDR3 region has 16 residues. Germline V gene data show CDR1 as SEHNR and CDR2 as FQNEAQ (reference sequence). Written as DNA, the CDR3 is TGTGCCAGCAGCCACAGACAGGGCTGGGACGCCGGGGAGCTGTTTTTT. Protein: CASSHRQGWDAGELFF.

This CDR3 reads CSVGGQLEGTQYF. DNA for the CDR3: TGCAGCGTTGGAGGCCAATTGGAGGGGACCCAGTACTTC. The rearrangement uses TRBV29-1 and TRBJ2-5, with D perhaps matching TRBD2 (6 bases). Per the germline V gene, CDR1 is SQVTM and CDR2 is ANQGSEA. CDR3 length: 13 amino acids. Between the trimmed V and J ends, which lost 4 bases and 7 bases, there was a span of 16 bases.

V is TRBV5-8 and J is TRBJ1-1; TRBD1 is a possible D gene (5 bases). V was clipped by 4 bases and J by 1 base, with 14 bases between them. Germline CDR1 and CDR2: SGHTS and YDEGEE. The CDR3 has 15 amino acids. The CDR3 spells CASSGTGTANTEAFF. In DNA, the CDR3 is TGTGCCAGCAGCGGGACCGGGACTGCGAACACTGAAGCTTTCTTT.

This clone occurred once. The chain has TRBV11-3 and TRBJ2-3, with 11 bases that match TRBD2. Germline V gene sequence: CDR1 SGHNT, CDR2 YENEEA. Trimming at V came to 5 bases and at J to 5 bases, leaving 6 bases not matched to a gene. The CDR3 extends over 15 amino acids. The CDR3 loop is CASSKGTSGQDTQYF. The CDR3 DNA sequence: TGTGCCAGCAGCAAAGGGACTAGCGGTCAAGATACGCAGTATTTT.

This clone was observed a handful of times. The rearrangement links TRBV14 to TRBJ2-2, with 7 bases that match TRBD2. Germline lookup yields CDR1 SGHDN and CDR2 FVKESK. J was trimmed by 3 bases and V by 0 bases; bases with no gene match: 10. The CDR3 spans 18 residues. The CDR3 is CASSQDLQSSGYTGELFF. CDR3 in DNA: TGTGCCAGCAGCCAAGATCTACAGTCTAGCGGATACACCGGGGAGCTGTTTTTT.

The chain has TRBV4-1 and TRBJ2-3; 9 bases align to TRBD2. Trimming removed 4 bases from V and 5 bases from J; junction bases left unmatched: 10. Germline V gene lookup returns CDR1 MGHRA and CDR2 YSYEKL. CDR3 size: 16 residues. The CDR3 is CASSLRSGRSGDTQYF. CDR3 nucleotide sequence: TGCGCCAGCAGCCTCCGGAGCGGGAGGTCTGGAGATACGCAGTATTTT.

The gene calls are TRBV2 and TRBJ1-1; D is undetermined. The length of the CDR3 is 17 residues. CDR1 is SNHLY, CDR2 FYNNEI, per germline. Trimming shortened V by 7 bases and J by 1 base, and 22 bases separated the two germline ends. This chain's CDR3 is CASTLDGNAVPNTEAFF. In DNA, the CDR3 is TGTGCCAGCACTCTGGACGGGAATGCGGTGCCGAACACTGAAGCTTTCTTT.

As concerns this clone: Other DNA variants within this sample encode the same CDR3. The J gene is TRBJ2-7, the V gene TRBV7-9; 8 bases are shared with TRBD1. After removal of 5 bases from V and 8 bases from J, the junction contained 8 bases not matched to a gene. CDR1 and CDR2 from the germline V gene are SEHNR and FQNEAQ (reference sequence). The CDR3 spans 13 residues. DNA for the CDR3: TGTGCCAGCAGCCAAGGACAGGGAAATAAGCAGTACTTC. Protein sequence: CASSQGQGNKQYF.

This chain uses TRBV5-5 with TRBJ1-1; D is perhaps TRBD1 (6 bases). Germline V lookup: CDR1 SGHKS, CDR2 YYEKEE (reference sequence). V was clipped by 4 bases and J by 1 base, with 14 bases between them. The CDR3 extends over 15 amino acids. The CDR3 bases are TGTGCCAGCAGCCGTGGAGGACAGAGGAACACTGAAGCTTTCTTT. Encoded protein: CASSRGGQRNTEAFF.

This clone has more than one count but fewer than ten. This rearrangement joins TRBV19 to TRBJ2-3; TRBD2 matches 12 bases. Germline V CDR1 and CDR2: LNHDA, SQIVND (reference sequence). This CDR3 is built from 14 residues. V shed 5 bases and J 7 bases; nucleotides not matched to a gene: 4. CDR3 bases: TGTGCCAGTAGTGCTAGCGGGGGGGCCAATACGCAGTATTTT. It encodes CASSASGGANTQYF.

This clone appeared a single time. The V call is TRBV30, the J call TRBJ1-1; no reliable D call. Germline CDR1 reads GTSNPN; CDR2 reads SVGIG (reference sequence). Trimming removed 3 bases from V and 0 bases from J, with 11 bases in between. The CDR3 consists of 14 residues. The DNA for the CDR3 is TGTGCCTGGAGGCCCACGAGGTTGAACACTGAAGCTTTCTTT. Its protein is CAWRPTRLNTEAFF.

J is TRBJ2-1 and V is TRBV29-1; D remains ambiguous. The V end was cut by 5 bases, the J end by 7 bases, with 24 bases between. The CDR3 runs to 16 residues. CDR1 is SQVTM and CDR2 is ANQGSEA in the germline V gene. Written as DNA, the CDR3 is TGCAGCGTTACCCCTGGCGTTATCTTAGGGAATAATGAGCAGTTCTTC. Encoded protein: CSVTPGVILGNNEQFF.

The gene calls are TRBV30 and TRBJ1-1; D possibly corresponds to TRBD1 (6 bases). V was cut by 2 bases and J by 6 bases, with 13 bases left in between. The CDR3 consists of 13 residues. Germline V gives CDR1 GTSNPN, CDR2 SVGIG (reference sequence). This chain's CDR3 is CAWSFRGRAEAFF. CDR3 nucleotides: TGTGCCTGGAGTTTCAGGGGAAGGGCTGAAGCTTTCTTT. Supplemented by reference TRBV30 and TRBJ1-1, the full variable domain reads SQTIHQWPATLVQPVGSPLSLECTVEGTSNPNLYWYRQAAGRGLQLLFYSVGIGQISSEVPQNLSASRPQDRQFILSSKKLLLSDSGFYLCAWSFRGRAEAFFGQGTRLTVV.

The V and J genes are TRBV2 and TRBJ1-1; D remains ambiguous. Germline V gene lookup returns CDR1 SNHLY and CDR2 FYNNEI. The CDR3 loop spans 15 amino acids. V was trimmed by 1 base and J by 0 bases, leaving 9 bases between them. The CDR3 DNA sequence: TGTGCCAGCAGTGAAGGGGAGGTTCTGAACACTGAAGCTTTCTTT. This encodes CASSEGEVLNTEAFF.

This chain connects TRBV28 to TRBJ2-1; TRBD2 aligns across 10 bases. The CDR3 runs to 19 residues. With 5 bases clipped from V and 4 bases from J, the junction kept 17 bases outside the gene matches. Per germline, CDR1 MDHEN and CDR2 SYDVKM. CDR3 coding DNA: TGTGCCAGCAGTCCGTTGACTAGCGGGCCCGAGTTGGGGTACAATGAGCAGTTCTTC. It yields the protein CASSPLTSGPELGYNEQFF. Full variable domain (remainder filled in from reference TRBV28 and TRBJ2-1): DVKVTQSSRYLVKRTGEKVFLECVQDMDHENMFWYRQDPGLGLRLIYFSYDVKMKEKGDIPEGYSVSREKKERFSLILESASTNQTSMYLCASSPLTSGPELGYNEQFFGPGTRLTVL.

The V gene is TRBV7-3, the J gene TRBJ2-6; D not resolved. This CDR3 has 15 amino acids. CDR1 is SGHTA and CDR2 is FQGTGA in the germline V gene. Trimming took off 2 bases at V and 4 bases at J, with 9 bases between the two ends. DNA for the CDR3: TGTGCCAGCAGCTTATCCCGGACGGGGGCCAACGTCCTGACTTTC. Translation gives CASSLSRTGANVLTF.

CDR3 amino acids: CASSLLSETGELFF. The DNA of the CDR3 is TGTGCCAGCAGCTTACTCAGCGAGACCGGGGAGCTGTTTTTT. This chain joins TRBV11-2 and TRBJ2-2; D not resolved. The germline V gene encodes CDR1 SGHAT and CDR2 FQNNGV. V lost 2 bases, J lost 5 bases, and 9 bases lay in between. The CDR3 contains 14 residues.

The gene calls are TRBV25-1 and TRBJ1-1, with 11 bases aligning to TRBD1. V lost 5 bases to trimming and J lost 7 bases; unmatched junction nucleotides: 9. This CDR3 comprises 15 residues. Germline V gives CDR1 MGHDK, CDR2 SYGVNS. The CDR3 coding sequence is TGTGCCAGCAGTAGCATCGGGACAGGGGGAAATGAAGCTTTCTTT. The encoded protein is CASSSIGTGGNEAFF. The entire variable domain, with the rest obtained from reference TRBV25-1 and TRBJ1-1, is as follows: EADIYQTPRYLVIGTGKKITLECSQTMGHDKMYWYQQDPGMELHLIHYSYGVNSTEKGDLSSESTVSRIRTEHFPLTLESARPSHTSQYLCASSSIGTGGNEAFFGQGTRLTVV.

The rearrangement uses TRBV28 and TRBJ2-5; D remains ambiguous. V shed 3 bases and J shed 1 base, with 27 bases lying between them. The germline CDR1 and CDR2 sequences are MDHEN and SYDVKM. The CDR3 totals 20 residues. As DNA, the CDR3 is TGTGCCAGCAGTTTCCCCGGCACAGTAGGAAGGCACGGGCCCCAAGAGACCCAGTACTTC. It translates to CASSFPGTVGRHGPQETQYF.

This chain links TRBV19 with TRBJ1-2, with TRBD1 matching 7 bases. Unmatched junction bases numbered 8, after V lost 5 bases and J lost 2 bases. CDR1 is LNHDA, CDR2 SQIVND, per germline (reference sequence). The CDR3 loop spans 15 amino acids. CDR3 sequence: CASSAGQTVNYGYTF. The CDR3 coding sequence is TGTGCCAGTAGTGCGGGACAGACGGTCAACTATGGCTACACCTTC.

The chain recombines TRBV19 with TRBJ1-3, with TRBD1 identical over 8 bases. Germline CDR1 LNHDA, CDR2 SQIVND (reference sequence). V trimming: 5 bases; J trimming: 3 bases; junction bases outside the gene matches: 18. This CDR3 is built from 19 residues. The CDR3 DNA follows: TGTGCCAGTAGTTGGTCGAGACAGGGGATATCAGGAGTTGGAAACACCATATATTTT. Its protein is CASSWSRQGISGVGNTIYF.

The chain combines TRBV25-1 with TRBJ2-7; D may correspond to TRBD1 or TRBD2 (5 bases each). This CDR3 spans 17 amino acids. Per the germline V gene, CDR1 is MGHDK and CDR2 is SYGVNS. The ends were cut back, 4 bases at V and 1 base at J, with 20 bases in the middle. The CDR3 loop is CASSGLKPGRSSYEQYF. The CDR3 DNA reads TGTGCCAGCAGTGGGCTAAAACCGGGACGGTCATCCTACGAGCAGTACTTC.